These 25 T cell receptor beta chains originate from one sample sequenced in a study of cytomegalovirus exposure and HLA in healthy donors. TCRdb's table, derived via immunoSEQ multiplex PCR, lists solely in-frame clones and lacks some. Of 150,000 to 200,000 clones in the sample, roughly 85% were seen once. Sequencing was performed on PBMCs. These receptors all stem from a man aged 18 to 30 in good health and CMV-seropositive.

The CDR3 here is CASSAPTNSNTGELFF. The DNA for the CDR3 is TGTGCCAGCAGCGCTCCCACCAACTCGAACACCGGGGAGCTGTTTTTT. The chain couples TRBV9 to TRBJ2-2, with no clear D. Deletions cut 3 bases from V and 0 bases from J, with 12 bases between. CDR3 length: 16 amino acids. Germline values: CDR1 SGDLS, CDR2 YYNGEE.

This clone appeared once. This chain joins TRBV25-1 and TRBJ2-7; TRBD2 matches 9 bases. Germline CDR1 MGHDK, CDR2 SYGVNS. The CDR3 covers 15 residues. The V gene end was trimmed by 5 bases and the J gene end by 2 bases; junction bases not matched to a gene: 7. CDR3: CASSPLAGLTYEQYF. The CDR3 nucleotides are TGTGCCAGCAGTCCACTAGCGGGTCTAACCTACGAGCAGTACTTC.

The chain carries TRBV2 and TRBJ2-7; 8 bases agree with TRBD1. Germline V gene sequence: CDR1 SNHLY, CDR2 FYNNEI. V lost 4 bases, J lost 2 bases, and 4 bases stayed unmatched. The CDR3 is 14 residues long. DNA for the CDR3: TGTGCCAGCAGTGGCGGACAGGGCACCTACGAGCAGTACTTC. Protein: CASSGGQGTYEQYF.

Concerning this clone itself: This CDR3 is also generated by other DNA sequences in the sample. The V call is TRBV28, the J call TRBJ1-5, with no clear D. V was cut by 3 bases and J by 7 bases, with 7 bases left in between. Germline CDR1 MDHEN, CDR2 SYDVKM. This CDR3 has 12 amino acids. The CDR3: CASSFGLQPQHF. DNA of the CDR3: TGTGCCAGCAGTTTTGGGCTCCAGCCCCAGCATTTT.

This clone was recorded once. The V gene is TRBV16, the J gene TRBJ1-1; 8 bases fit TRBD1. J gave up 7 bases and V 0 bases, and 10 bases lay outside the gene matches. This CDR3 is 16 amino acids long. From germline, CDR1 is KGHSY and CDR2 FQNENV. The CDR3 DNA sequence: TGTGCCAGCAGCCAATCCGGTCAGGGGGCCAGAGGTGAAGCTTTCTTT. The encoded protein is CASSQSGQGARGEAFF.

The gene calls are TRBV7-3 and TRBJ2-1; possibly TRBD2 for D (6 bases). This CDR3 region has 15 residues. V was cut by 7 bases and J by 3 bases, with 16 bases left in between. Germline assignment: CDR1 SGHTA and CDR2 FQGTGA. Here the CDR3 reads CASIQGGTYYNEQFF. CDR3 DNA: TGTGCCAGCATCCAAGGAGGGACCTACTACAATGAGCAGTTCTTC. Drawing the rest from reference TRBV7-3 and TRBJ2-1, the complete variable domain is GAGVSQTPSNKVTEKGKYVELRCDPISGHTALYWYRQSLGQGPEFLIYFQGTGAADDSGLPNDRFFAVRPEGSVSTLKIQRTERGDSAVYLCASIQGGTYYNEQFFGPGTRLTVL.

The gene calls are TRBV7-9 and TRBJ2-2, with D perhaps TRBD2 (6 bases). Trimming removed 7 bases from V and 0 bases from J, with 21 bases in between. The CDR3 runs 18 residues. Germline V gene sequence: CDR1 SEHNR, CDR2 FQNEAQ (reference sequence). The CDR3 here is CASTQDLIAGPNTGELFF. CDR3 nucleotides: TGTGCCAGCACCCAAGACCTGATCGCGGGACCGAACACCGGGGAGCTGTTTTTT.

V and J are TRBV13 and TRBJ2-7, with 7 bases identical to TRBD1. The CDR3 covers 17 residues. Germline V gene sequence: CDR1 PRHDT, CDR2 FYEKMQ (reference sequence). V lost 4 bases, J lost 0 bases, and 12 bases stayed unmatched. CDR3 nucleotides: TGTGCCAGCAGCTCCACCAAATACAGGGGCAGCTCCTACGAGCAGTACTTC. Translation gives CASSSTKYRGSSYEQYF.

The chain is built from TRBV6-1 and TRBJ1-1; D perhaps matches TRBD1 (6 bases). V lost 3 bases and J lost 11, with 16 bases in between. The CDR3 consists of 13 residues. Germline loops: CDR1 MNHNS, CDR2 SASEGT. CDR3 sequence: CASSEWTVRPAFF. The CDR3 nucleotides read TGTGCCAGCAGTGAGTGGACAGTTAGGCCGGCTTTCTTT.

The chain joins TRBV18 to TRBJ2-3, with 7 positions matching TRBD1. The ends lost 4 bases at V and 3 bases at J; junction bases unmatched: 4. Germline V gene sequence: CDR1 KGHSH, CDR2 LQKENI. The CDR3 has 14 residues. The CDR3 here is CASSRTDRTDTQYF. The CDR3 DNA sequence: TGTGCCAGCTCACGAACGGACAGGACAGATACGCAGTATTTT.

This chain joins TRBV2 and TRBJ1-1; D unresolved. The germline V gene encodes CDR1 SNHLY and CDR2 FYNNEI. This CDR3 contains 15 residues. The V end lost 1 base, the J end lost 2 bases, and 11 bases lay between the germline ends. The CDR3 DNA sequence: TGTGCCAGCAGTGAAGTCAGTCACGCTAACACTGAAGCTTTCTTT. Its translation: CASSEVSHANTEAFF.

V and J are TRBV4-1 and TRBJ1-5; no reliable D call. From germline, CDR1 is MGHRA and CDR2 YSYEKL. CDR3 length equals 15 residues. The V gene lost 1 base and the J gene lost 2 bases, with 9 bases spanning the gap. This CDR3 reads CASSQVGAGNQPQHF. CDR3 sequence (DNA): TGCGCCAGCAGCCAAGTGGGAGCGGGCAATCAGCCCCAGCATTTT.

The chain recombines TRBV7-8 with TRBJ2-1; tentative D call: TRBD2 (6 bases). Germline V lookup: CDR1 SGHVS, CDR2 FQNEAQ. CDR3 length equals 12 residues. The V gene lost 3 bases and the J gene lost 8 bases, with 8 bases spanning the gap. The CDR3 region is CASSFGGDEQFF. In nucleotides, the CDR3 is TGTGCCAGCAGCTTTGGAGGGGATGAGCAGTTCTTC.

The chain combines TRBV29-1 with TRBJ2-7, with 11 bases that match TRBD1. This CDR3 region has 12 residues. Per germline, CDR1 SQVTM and CDR2 ANQGSEA. The trim removed 7 bases at V and 7 bases at J, leaving 6 bases unmatched. DNA for the CDR3: TGCAGCGGGGGGACAGGGGGAGATGAGCAGTACTTC. Translated: CSGGTGGDEQYF.

The chain has TRBV27 and TRBJ2-5; D is possibly TRBD2 (5 bases). Deletions cut 4 bases from V and 5 bases from J, with 23 bases between. This CDR3 is built from 17 residues. CDR1 is MNHEY and CDR2 is SMNVEV in the germline V gene (reference sequence). Here the CDR3 reads CASSSTRSGYLGETQYF. The DNA for the CDR3 is TGTGCCAGCAGTTCGACCCGAAGCGGATACTTAGGGGAGACCCAGTACTTC.

The V gene is TRBV27, the J gene TRBJ2-3; 8 bases map to TRBD2. Germline values: CDR1 MNHEY, CDR2 SMNVEV (reference sequence). The CDR3 spans 21 residues. Unmatched junction bases numbered 24, after V lost 4 bases and J lost 3 bases. Here the CDR3 reads CASSSPPRGGLTLSGTDTQYF. CDR3 in DNA: TGTGCCAGCAGTTCCCCCCCCCGGGGGGGCCTAACTCTATCGGGGACAGATACGCAGTATTTT.

The J gene is TRBJ2-7, the V gene TRBV11-2; D not resolved. V lost 1 base and J lost 2, with 12 bases in between. The CDR3 extends over 15 amino acids. Germline V CDR1 and CDR2: SGHAT, FQNNGV. CDR3 region: CASSLASGSTYEQYF. Written as DNA, the CDR3 is TGTGCCAGCAGCTTAGCCTCCGGGTCCACCTACGAGCAGTACTTC.

The rearrangement uses TRBV5-1 and TRBJ1-1; 8 bases fit TRBD1. The CDR3 runs 14 residues. Germline V gene data show CDR1 as SGHRS and CDR2 as YFSETQ. The V and J ends lost 2 bases and 4 bases, in that order; junction bases with no gene match: 4. CDR3 loop: CASSFSGGGTEAFF. In nucleotides, the CDR3 is TGCGCCAGCAGCTTCTCAGGGGGCGGCACTGAAGCTTTCTTT. The whole variable domain, filled in from reference TRBV5-1 and TRBJ1-1, reads KAGVTQTPRYLIKTRGQQVTLSCSPISGHRSVSWYQQTPGQGLQFLFEYFSETQRNKGNFPGRFSGRQFSNSRSEMNVSTLELGDSALYLCASSFSGGGTEAFFGQGTRLTVV.

The chain employs TRBV6-1 and TRBJ2-5; TRBD2 agrees at 11 bases. After removal of 4 bases from V and 8 bases from J, the junction contained 3 bases not matched to a gene. Germline CDR1 reads MNHNS; CDR2 reads SASEGT. The CDR3 loop spans 13 amino acids. This chain's CDR3 is CASSVGTSGTQYF. The CDR3, as DNA: TGTGCCAGCAGTGTCGGGACTAGCGGTACCCAGTACTTC.

V gene TRBV6-5 combines with J gene TRBJ2-5; TRBD1 might be the D (7 bases). The length of the CDR3 is 13 residues. Germline-derived CDR1 and CDR2 are MNHEY and SVGAGI. V was shortened by 6 bases and J by 4 bases, with 12 bases between the two germline ends. The chain's CDR3 is CASREGAAETQYF. The CDR3 DNA follows: TGTGCCAGCAGGGAGGGGGCGGCAGAGACCCAGTACTTC.

V gene TRBV5-4 combines with J gene TRBJ2-3, with 11 positions matching TRBD1. The CDR3 has 17 residues. V dropped 0 bases and J dropped 2; count of bases not matched to a gene: 5. In germline, CDR1 is SGHNT, CDR2 YYREEE (reference sequence). The CDR3 bases are TGTGCCAGCAGCTTGGGGACAGGGGGCTCGCCCACAGATACGCAGTATTTT. Residues: CASSLGTGGSPTDTQYF.

CDR3 residues: CASSEQGTDTQYF. For the CDR3, the DNA is TGTGCCAGCAGTGAACAGGGCACAGATACGCAGTATTTT. The chain couples TRBV6-1 to TRBJ2-3; D is undetermined. V shed 2 bases and J shed 1 base, with 4 bases lying between them. This CDR3 is 13 amino acids long. Germline loops: CDR1 MNHNS, CDR2 SASEGT.

The chain links TRBV10-3 to TRBJ2-2, with 7 bases that match TRBD2. The CDR3 has 16 amino acids. Germline assignment: CDR1 ENHRY and CDR2 SYGVKD. V shed 0 bases, J shed 1 base, and the junction held 2 bases outside the gene matches. In DNA form, the CDR3 reads TGTGCCATCAGTGAGTCGTTAGCGGGGAACACCGGGGAGCTGTTTTTT. It yields the protein CAISESLAGNTGELFF.

This sequence joins TRBV4-1 and TRBJ2-7, with 14 bases aligning to TRBD2. CDR3 length equals 15 residues. V shed 3 bases, J shed 2 bases, and the junction held 0 bases outside the gene matches. Looked up from germline, CDR1 is MGHRA and CDR2 is YSYEKL. CDR3: CASSQTSGGAYEQYF. As DNA, the CDR3 is TGCGCCAGCAGCCAGACTAGCGGGGGGGCCTACGAGCAGTACTTC.

The CDR3: CASSLSSYEQYF. The CDR3 bases are TGCGCCAGCAGCCTCAGCTCCTACGAGCAGTACTTC. The chain combines TRBV5-1 with TRBJ2-7; D is uncertain. Germline V CDR1 and CDR2: SGHRS, YFSETQ. There are 12 residues in the CDR3. Trimming shortened V by 4 bases and J by 0 bases, and 5 bases separated the two germline ends.